This TCR beta chain was profiled in a study of cytomegalovirus exposure and HLA in healthy donors. Study information: A preliminary data release comprised 70 million to 95 million unique TCRs obtained from HLA-typed donors. Study conclusions and caveats: Both high specificity and high sensitivity reportedly marked the classifier's diagnosis of cytomegalovirus status. At a 0.05 false discovery rate, a later analysis found about 17,000 TCR beta sequences to be associated with HLA alleles. Presence/absence analyses assumed roughly uniform sequencing depth across donors, which may not hold.

V dropped 3 bases and J dropped 0; count of bases not matched to a gene: 6. Per germline, CDR1 MGHRA and CDR2 YSYEKL. CDR3 size: 16 residues. The PCR used 60 Vbeta and 13 Jbeta primers. Measured with immunoSEQ multiplex PCR; TCRdb has only the in-frame clones, and not every one. The sample holds 130,000 or so clones, around 75% seen once. Concerning this clone: Its antigen is unidentified.

The TCR originated in a man in his forties or fifties in good health and CMV-seronegative. The chain carries TRBV4-1 and TRBJ1-1; 8 bases are shared with TRBD1. The sample taken for sequencing was PBMCs. CDR3 region: CASSQGQDIMNTEAFF. Written as DNA, the CDR3 is TGCGCCAGCAGCCAGGGACAGGATATCATGAACACTGAAGCTTTCTTT.